This TCR beta chain derives from a study of shared clonotypes between healthy human individuals. In the case of this clone: Other nucleotide sequences in the sample specify the same CDR3.

The repertoire was sequenced with immunoSEQ multiplex PCR; TCRdb's copy has only in-frame clones and lacks some. This table holds 2 million to 2.5 million clones, 93% found once. The CDR3 sequence is 15 residues long. V was pared by 6 bases and J by 2 bases, with 6 bases of the junction left unmatched. The germline V gene encodes CDR1 MNHEY and CDR2 SVGAGI. Sequencing was performed on naive CD4+ T cells from PBMCs. Noted subset: CD45RA+ positively selected. The TCR originated in a man between 18 and 35 years old in good health. Some clones in this sample may be carry-over from other donors' samples. The J gene is TRBJ1-5, the V gene TRBV6-5; 8 bases align to TRBD1. In DNA, the CDR3 is TGTGCCAGCAGAAGGACAGGGTTTGGCAATCAGCCCCAGCATTTT. Translating gives CASRRTGFGNQPQHF.